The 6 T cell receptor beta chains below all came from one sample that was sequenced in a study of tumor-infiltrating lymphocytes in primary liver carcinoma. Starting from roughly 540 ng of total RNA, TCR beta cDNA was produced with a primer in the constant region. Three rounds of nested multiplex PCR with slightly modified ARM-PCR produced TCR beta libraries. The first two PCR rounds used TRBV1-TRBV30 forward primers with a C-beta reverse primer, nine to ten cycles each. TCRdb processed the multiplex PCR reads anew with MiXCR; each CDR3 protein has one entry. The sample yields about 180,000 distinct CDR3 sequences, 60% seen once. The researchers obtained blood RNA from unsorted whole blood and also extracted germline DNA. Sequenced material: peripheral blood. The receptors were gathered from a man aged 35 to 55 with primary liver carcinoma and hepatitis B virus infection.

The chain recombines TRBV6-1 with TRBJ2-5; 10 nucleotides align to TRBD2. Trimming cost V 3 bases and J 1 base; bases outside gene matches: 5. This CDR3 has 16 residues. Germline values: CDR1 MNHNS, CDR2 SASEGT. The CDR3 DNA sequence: TGTGCCAGCAGTGACCTAGCGGGAGAAGTCCAAGAGACCCAGTACTTC. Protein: CASSDLAGEVQETQYF.

CDR3 nucleotides: TGCGCCAGCAGCCACGGACTAGCGGGAGGCAATGAGCAGTTCTTC. Protein: CASSHGLAGGNEQFF. The chain joins TRBV4-1 to TRBJ2-1, with 14 bases lining up with TRBD2. The germline V gene encodes CDR1 MGHRA and CDR2 YSYEKL. With 3 bases clipped from V and 6 bases from J, the junction kept 1 base outside the gene matches. The CDR3 spans 15 residues.

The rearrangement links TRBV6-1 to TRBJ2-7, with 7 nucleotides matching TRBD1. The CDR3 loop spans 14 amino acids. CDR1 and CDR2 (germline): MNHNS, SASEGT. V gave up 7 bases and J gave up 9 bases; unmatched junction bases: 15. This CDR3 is CASTDRLGPEWQYF. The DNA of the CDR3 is TGTGCCAGCACGGACAGGTTGGGTCCCGAGTGGCAGTACTTC.

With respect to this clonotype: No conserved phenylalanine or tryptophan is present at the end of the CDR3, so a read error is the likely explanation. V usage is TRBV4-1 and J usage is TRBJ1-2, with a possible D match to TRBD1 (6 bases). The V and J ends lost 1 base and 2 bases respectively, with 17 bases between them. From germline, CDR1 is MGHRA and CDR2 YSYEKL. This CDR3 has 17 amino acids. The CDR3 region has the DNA TGCGCCAGCAGCCAAGGTTTAAGGGACACAAGAAACTATGGCTACACCTTG. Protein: CASSQGLRDTRNYGYTL.

CDR3 amino acids: CASSQDQGAHGYTF. The CDR3 region has the DNA TGCGCCAGCAGCCAAGACCAAGGGGCACATGGCTACACCTTC. The chain employs TRBV4-1 and TRBJ1-2; tentative D call: TRBD1 (5 bases). The V and J ends lost 0 bases and 6 bases respectively, with 11 bases between them. CDR3 size: 14 residues. Germline assignment: CDR1 MGHRA and CDR2 YSYEKL.

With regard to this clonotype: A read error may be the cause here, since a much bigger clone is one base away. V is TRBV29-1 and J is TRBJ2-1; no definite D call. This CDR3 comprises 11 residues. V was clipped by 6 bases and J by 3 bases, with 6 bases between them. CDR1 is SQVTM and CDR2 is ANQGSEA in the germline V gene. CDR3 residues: CSVQDYNEQFF. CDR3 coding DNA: TGCAGCGTCCAGGACTACAATGAGCAGTTCTTC.